The 10 T cell receptor beta chains given below trace back to one sample, sequenced in a study of blood T cell repertoires in COVID-19. Using immunoSEQ multiplex PCR, the repertoire was profiled, and TCRdb retains in-frame clones only, with some absent. The top ten hold around 1.7% of the sample, which has a few hundred thousand clones, about 82% seen once. The sequencing input was peripheral blood. Receptor source: a woman between 50 and 59 years old with acute or convalescent COVID-19.

This clone has just a few counts. This chain joins TRBV5-4 and TRBJ2-7; 8 nucleotides agree with TRBD1. Looked up from germline, CDR1 is SGHNT and CDR2 is YYREEE (reference sequence). The CDR3 sequence is 13 residues long. V gave up 1 base and J gave up 3 bases; unmatched junction bases: 0. The chain's CDR3 is CASSLTGGYEQYF. The CDR3 DNA sequence: TGTGCCAGCAGCTTGACAGGGGGCTACGAGCAGTACTTC. Drawing the rest from reference TRBV5-4 and TRBJ2-7, the complete variable domain is ETGVTQSPTHLIKTRGQQVTLRCSSQSGHNTVSWYQQALGQGPQFIFQYYREEENGRGNFPPRFSGLQFPNYSSELNVNALELDDSALYLCASSLTGGYEQYFGPGTRLTVT.

This chain joins TRBV24-1 and TRBJ2-2, with TRBD2 matching over 11 bases. The CDR3 runs to 17 residues. CDR1 KGHDR and CDR2 SFDVKD come from the germline V gene. Germline trimming cut 4 bases from V and 7 bases from J; bases unmatched to any gene: 10. CDR3 coding DNA: TGTGCCACCAGTGACGTAGCGGGAGGGCCTGTCAGCGGGGAGCTGTTTTTT. Translating gives CATSDVAGGPVSGELFF.

V and J are TRBV21-1 and TRBJ1-5; no DNA check was done on the table's D call, TRBD1. TRBV21-1 represents a pseudogene. The CDR3 is made up of 16 amino acids. CDR3 DNA: TGTGCCAGCAGTCAATGGACAGACTATAGCAATCAGCCCCAGCATTTT. As protein: CASSQWTDYSNQPQHF.

The chain employs TRBV6-2 or TRBV6-3 and TRBJ2-5, with D unresolved. V dropped 3 bases and J dropped 2 bases, with 10 bases sitting between them. The CDR3 totals 14 residues. Germline V CDR1 and CDR2: MNHEY, SVGEGT. CDR3 sequence (DNA): TGTGCCAGCAGTTATGCAGGTCATCAAGAGACCCAGTACTTC. Protein: CASSYAGHQETQYF.

The J gene is TRBJ2-6, the V gene TRBV9, with TRBD1 matching over 10 bases. The ends lost 3 bases at V and 4 bases at J; junction bases unmatched: 10. Looked up from germline, CDR1 is SGDLS and CDR2 is YYNGEE. CDR3 length: 18 amino acids. The CDR3 nucleotides are TGTGCCAGCAGCGAGCCCTGGGACAGGGGCGCCGGGGCCAACGTCCTGACTTTC. Residues: CASSEPWDRGAGANVLTF.

J is TRBJ2-1 and V is TRBV24-1; 12 nucleotides match TRBD1. The CDR3 spans 15 residues. Trimming at V came to 3 bases and at J to 10 bases, leaving 6 bases not matched to a gene. CDR1 and CDR2 from the germline V gene are KGHDR and SFDVKD. The CDR3 nucleotides are TGTGCCACCAGTGATCCGGGACAGGGGGCACGGGAGCAGTTCTTC. Its protein is CATSDPGQGAREQFF.

The chain joins TRBV5-1 to TRBJ1-5; 7 nucleotides line up with TRBD1. The CDR3 consists of 13 residues. Per the germline V gene, CDR1 is SGHRS and CDR2 is YFSETQ. Trimming at V came to 4 bases and at J to 5 bases, leaving 3 bases not matched to a gene. The CDR3 DNA sequence: TGCGCCAGCAGCCAAGGGACAGATCAGCCCCAGCATTTT. Translation: CASSQGTDQPQHF.

As regards this clone: Within the sample, other DNA sequences also encode this same CDR3. The CDR3 coding sequence is TGTGCCAGCAGTTTATCGAGGTACACTGAAGCTTTCTTT. This gives the protein CASSLSRYTEAFF. The rearrangement uses TRBV27 and TRBJ1-1; D not certain. Trimming removed 0 bases from V and 3 bases from J, with 5 bases in between. In germline, CDR1 is MNHEY, CDR2 SMNVEV (reference sequence). This CDR3 region has 13 residues.

The CDR3 region has the DNA TGTGCCAGTAGTTCCAGGGTTGGCGGGGAGCTGTTTTTT. This sequence encodes CASSSRVGGELFF. This sequence joins TRBV19 and TRBJ2-2, with D possibly matching TRBD1 (5 bases). Germline assignment: CDR1 LNHDA and CDR2 SQIVND (reference sequence). V dropped 5 bases and J dropped 7 bases, with 11 bases sitting between them. The CDR3 consists of 13 residues.

The chain joins TRBV6-1 to TRBJ2-1; D unclear. This CDR3 spans 16 amino acids. Trimming shortened V by 2 bases and J by 5 bases, and 16 bases separated the two germline ends. Germline V CDR1 and CDR2: MNHNS, SASEGT. CDR3 bases: TGTGCCAGCAGTGAACTCGAGTTCACCTTGGACAATGAGCAGTTCTTC. Encoded protein: CASSELEFTLDNEQFF.